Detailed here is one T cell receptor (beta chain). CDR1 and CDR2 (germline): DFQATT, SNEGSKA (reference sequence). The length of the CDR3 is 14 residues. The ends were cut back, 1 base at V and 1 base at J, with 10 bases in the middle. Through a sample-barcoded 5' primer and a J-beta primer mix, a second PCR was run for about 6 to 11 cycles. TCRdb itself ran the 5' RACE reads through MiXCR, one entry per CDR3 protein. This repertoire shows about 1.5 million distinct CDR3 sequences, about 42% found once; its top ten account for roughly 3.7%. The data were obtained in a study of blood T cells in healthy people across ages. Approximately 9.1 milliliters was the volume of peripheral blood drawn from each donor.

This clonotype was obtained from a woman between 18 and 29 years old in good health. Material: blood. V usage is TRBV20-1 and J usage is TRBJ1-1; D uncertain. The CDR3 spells CSARANTGNTEAFF. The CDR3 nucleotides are TGCAGTGCTAGAGCGAACACGGGGAACACTGAAGCTTTCTTT.